This T cell receptor (beta chain) originates from a study of blood T cells in healthy people across ages. Deletions cut 6 bases from V and 0 bases from J, with 9 bases between. The CDR3 loop spans 13 amino acids. Then a second PCR, running roughly 7 to 11 cycles, was carried out with a sample-barcoded 5' primer and a J-beta primer mix. TCRdb redid the calling of the 5' RACE reads with MiXCR, one entry per CDR3 protein. The repertoire includes more than 1,400,000 distinct CDR3 sequences, approximately 40% of them detected once, and 7% to 9.5% sits in the top ten. This clonotype showed up just a few times. The antigen remains undetermined. Study results and limitations: Diversity estimates drawn from one million T cells were deemed underestimates.

The rearrangement links TRBV12-3 or TRBV12-4 to TRBJ2-7; tentative D call: TRBD1 (6 bases). Material for sequencing was blood. The source of this sequence is a woman aged 18-35 years in good health. The CDR3 protein is CASRQGISYEQYF. The CDR3 bases are TGTGCCAGCAGGCAGGGGATCTCCTACGAGCAGTACTTC.